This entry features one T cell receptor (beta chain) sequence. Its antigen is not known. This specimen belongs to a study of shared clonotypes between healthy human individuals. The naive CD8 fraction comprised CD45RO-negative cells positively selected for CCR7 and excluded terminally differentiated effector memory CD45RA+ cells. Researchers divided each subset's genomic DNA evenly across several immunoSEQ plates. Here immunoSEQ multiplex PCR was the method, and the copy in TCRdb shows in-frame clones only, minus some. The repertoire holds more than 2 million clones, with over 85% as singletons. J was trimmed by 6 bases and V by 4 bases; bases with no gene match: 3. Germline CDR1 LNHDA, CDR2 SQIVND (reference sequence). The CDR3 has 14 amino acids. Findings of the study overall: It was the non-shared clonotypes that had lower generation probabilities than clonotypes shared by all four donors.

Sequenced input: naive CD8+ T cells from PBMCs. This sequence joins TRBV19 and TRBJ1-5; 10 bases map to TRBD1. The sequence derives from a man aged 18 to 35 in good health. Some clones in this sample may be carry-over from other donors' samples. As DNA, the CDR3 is TGTGCCAGTAGTACCCGGGACAGGGGTCAGCCCCAGCATTTT. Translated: CASSTRDRGQPQHF.